These T cell receptor beta chains were read from a single sample in a study of T cells after yellow fever vaccination. TCRdb re-called the 5' RACE reads through MiXCR, storing one row per CDR3 protein. Among some 350,000 distinct CDR3 sequences, approximately 4% were seen once, and the ten largest hold around 24%. Material: PBMCs, obtained 5 days after the yellow fever booster vaccination. All receptors derive from a man younger than 35 who received the YFV17D yellow fever vaccine. CDR3s include the opening cysteine and the closing phenylalanine or tryptophan. D genes are given only for firm matches. Rows may omit the clone size; those that give it use once, few, many or a size class.

>few|TRBV7-2|-|TRBJ2-5
TGTGCCAGCAGCTCCAAACCTTTTGGGACCCAGTACTTC
CASSSKPFGTQYF
>few|TRBV19|-|TRBJ2-1
TGTGCCAGTAGTATCATCACGGGGCAGGAGCAGTTCTTC
CASSIITGQEQFF
>many|TRBV6-5|-|TRBJ1-2
TGTGCCAGCAGTGACAGGCCAAACTATGGCTACACCTTC
CASSDRPNYGYTF
>many|TRBV6-5|-|TRBJ2-1
TGTGCCAGCAGTGGTCTATCGGGGACCTTCTACAATGAGCAGTTCTTC
CASSGLSGTFYNEQFF
>few|TRBV19|TRBD1|TRBJ2-5
TGTGCCAGTAGCCCCCGGGACAGGGGACGGGAGACCCAGTACTTC
CASSPRDRGRETQYF
>many|TRBV7-2|-|TRBJ2-7
TGTGCCAGCATCCCCGCACCGGGTTTCAGGGAGCAGTACTTC
CASIPAPGFREQYF
>-|TRBV4-1|TRBD2|TRBJ2-1
TGCGCCAGCAGCCAAGAGCCACTAGCGGGGGCCTTAAATGAGCAGTTCTTC
CASSQEPLAGALNEQFF
>few|TRBV7-2|-|TRBJ1-2
TGTGCCAGCAGCTTAGCCAGGGCCCAGGACTACACCTTC
CASSLARAQDYTF
>-|TRBV12-3/TRBV12-4|-|TRBJ2-7
TGTGCCAGCAGTTTAGCGCGGTGGGAGCAGTACTTC
CASSLARWEQYF
>few|TRBV7-2|-|TRBJ2-7
TGTGCCAGCAGCTTAACCGGGACGATGGACTACGAGCAGTACTTC
CASSLTGTMDYEQYF
>-|TRBV6-5|TRBD1|TRBJ1-3
TGTGCCAGCAGGATGACAGGGGCTGGAAACACCATATATTTT
CASRMTGAGNTIYF
>many|TRBV9|TRBD1|TRBJ1-4
TGTGCCAGCAGCGGAAGACAGGGAATCGACGAAAAACTGTTTTTT
CASSGRQGIDEKLFF
>-|TRBV7-3|TRBD2|TRBJ2-2
TGTGCCAGCAGCTTCCACGAAATGACTAGCGGGGGTGTCACCGGGGAGCTGTTTTTT
CASSFHEMTSGGVTGELFF
>few|TRBV19|-|TRBJ2-2
TGTGCCAGCGCTTTGAAGGGGCGGAACACCGGGGAGCTGTTTTTT
CASALKGRNTGELFF
>-|TRBV25-1|-|TRBJ2-1
TGTGCCAGCAGTGAATACTGGCGAAGCTCCTACAATGAGCAGTTCTTC
CASSEYWRSSYNEQFF
>-|TRBV4-3|-|TRBJ2-3
TGCGCCAGCAGCCAAGATCCTCGGGTTCGGCCAGATACGCAGTATTTT
CASSQDPRVRPDTQYF
>few|TRBV7-9|-|TRBJ2-1
TGTGCCAGCAGACTAGGCTACAATGAGCAGTTCTTC
CASRLGYNEQFF
>-|TRBV5-5|-|TRBJ1-3
TGTGCCAGCAGGATCCTTGCCAGCTCTGGAAACACCATATATTTT
CASRILASSGNTIYF
>-|TRBV5-1|-|TRBJ2-7
TGCGCCAGCAGGCCAGGGGCAGGGAACGAGCAGTACTTC
CASRPGAGNEQYF
>-|TRBV20-1|TRBD1|TRBJ1-5
TGCAGTGCTAGAGATCGGGCAGGGGGGTTTCAGCCCCAGCATTTT
CSARDRAGGFQPQHF
>-|TRBV6-2/TRBV6-3|TRBD1|TRBJ1-2
TGTGCCAGCAGAGTGACAGGGGGCGATGGCTACACCTTC
CASRVTGGDGYTF
>many|TRBV7-2|TRBD2|TRBJ2-7
TGTGCCAGCAGCCCCCTACTAGCGGGGGGGCCAGGGGGGTACGAGCAGTACTTC
CASSPLLAGGPGGYEQYF
>few|TRBV6-5|-|TRBJ2-5
TGTGCCAGCAGTTCCGGGGAGATAGAGACCCAGTACTTC
CASSSGEIETQYF
>few|TRBV6-5|-|TRBJ2-3
TGTGCCAGCGAGACCAGGGGCGGAGTGGATACGCAGTATTTT
CASETRGGVDTQYF
>many|TRBV7-2|-|TRBJ2-2
TGTGCCAGCAGCTTAGCGTCACGGAACACCGGGGAGCTGTTTTTT
CASSLASRNTGELFF
>few|TRBV27|-|TRBJ2-3
TGTGCCAGCAGTTTGCATCCGGGGCCGATCACAGATACGCAGTATTTT
CASSLHPGPITDTQYF
>many|TRBV9|-|TRBJ2-3
TGTGCCAGCAGCGCTTACAGGTCCACAGATACGCAGTATTTT
CASSAYRSTDTQYF
>-|TRBV7-6|-|TRBJ2-2
TGTGCCAGCAGCCCCCCCCCATGGGCGTGGGGGTACACCGGGGAGCTGTTTTTT
CASSPPPWAWGYTGELFF
>-|TRBV19|TRBD2|TRBJ2-3
TGTGCCAGTAGTATGACTAGCGCAGATACGCAGTATTTT
CASSMTSADTQYF
>few|TRBV20-1|-|TRBJ2-3
TGCAGTGCCACCCCCTCTGGCACAGATACGCAGTATTTT
CSATPSGTDTQYF
>-|TRBV19|-|TRBJ1-1
TGTGCCAGTAGTATAGGGCCCGGACAACCCATGAACACTGAAGCTTTCTTT
CASSIGPGQPMNTEAFF
>many|TRBV11-2|TRBD2|TRBJ2-2
TGTGCCAGCAGCGGATGGGGGGGGAACACCGGGGAGCTGTTTTTT
CASSGWGGNTGELFF
>-|TRBV7-9|-|TRBJ1-3
TGTGCCAGCAGCCCAGATCGGGAGCCCGGAAACACCATATATTTT
CASSPDREPGNTIYF
>few|TRBV9|TRBD2|TRBJ2-5
TGTGCCAGCAGCATCAGCGGTTCGCCTAGCGGGGAGACCCAGTACTTC
CASSISGSPSGETQYF
>many|TRBV10-3|-|TRBJ2-5
TGTGCCATCAGGAACGGGATCCAAGTAGAGACCCAGTACTTC
CAIRNGIQVETQYF
>-|TRBV19|TRBD1|TRBJ1-3
TGTGCCAGTAGTATCGGGACAGGGGCTGGAAACACCATATATTTT
CASSIGTGAGNTIYF
>few|TRBV7-9|-|TRBJ1-5
TGTGCCAGCAGCTCTGGCCACACAGGCTATAGCAATCAGCCCCAGCATTTT
CASSSGHTGYSNQPQHF
>-|TRBV12-3/TRBV12-4|TRBD2|TRBJ2-5
TGTGCCAGCAGCTCACTAGCGCGGGGGGGGGAGACCCAGTACTTC
CASSSLARGGETQYF